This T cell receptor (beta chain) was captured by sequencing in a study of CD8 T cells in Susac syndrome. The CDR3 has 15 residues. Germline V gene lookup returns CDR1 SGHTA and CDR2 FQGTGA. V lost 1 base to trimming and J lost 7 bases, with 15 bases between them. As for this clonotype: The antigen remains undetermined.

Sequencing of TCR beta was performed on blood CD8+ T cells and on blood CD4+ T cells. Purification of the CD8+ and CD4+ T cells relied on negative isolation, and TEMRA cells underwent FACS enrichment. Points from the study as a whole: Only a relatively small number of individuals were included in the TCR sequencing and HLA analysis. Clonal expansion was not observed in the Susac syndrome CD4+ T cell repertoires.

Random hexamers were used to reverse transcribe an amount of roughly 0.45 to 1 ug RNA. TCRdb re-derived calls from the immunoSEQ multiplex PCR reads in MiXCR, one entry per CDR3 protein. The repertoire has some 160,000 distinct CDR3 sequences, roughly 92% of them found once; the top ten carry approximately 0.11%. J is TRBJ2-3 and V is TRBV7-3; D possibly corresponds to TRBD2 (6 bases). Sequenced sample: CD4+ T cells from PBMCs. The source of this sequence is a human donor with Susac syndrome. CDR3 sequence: CASSLRVSGAHTQYF. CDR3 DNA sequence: TGTGCCAGCAGCTTAAGGGTTAGCGGTGCACATACGCAGTATTTT.